The rows below give T cell receptor beta chains drawn from one sample of a study of T cells in Graves' hyperthyroidism and ophthalmopathy. In TCRdb, the multiplex PCR reads were re-called with MiXCR into one record per CDR3 protein. The sample records around 620,000 distinct CDR3 sequences, roughly 17% being singletons. Material: blood. The origin of the receptors is a woman aged 25 to 39 with Graves' hyperthyroidism. CDR3s include the opening cysteine and the closing phenylalanine or tryptophan.

TRBJ2-7 | TRBV24-1 | CATSDLTTPYEQYF
TRBJ1-5 | TRBV6-1 | CASSGGLGTGINQPQHF
TRBJ2-7 | TRBV28 | CASSLALALTYEQYF
TRBJ1-1 | TRBV7-9 | CASSELQGAEAFF
TRBJ1-2 | TRBV18 | CASSMGATNYGYTF
TRBJ2-1 | TRBV18 | CASSPEIVEGLGEQFF
TRBJ2-7 | TRBV14 | CASSGDSSDSYEQYF
TRBJ2-7 | TRBV12-3/TRBV12-4 | CASSFGRGFEVYEQYF
TRBJ2-7 | TRBV4-1 | CASSQVGQSISYEQYF
TRBJ2-1 | TRBV6-1 | CASRGSLSYNEQFF
TRBJ2-4 | TRBV11-2 | CASSLDAGGIQYF
TRBJ2-7 | TRBV9 | CASSVARTTYEQYF
TRBJ2-2 | TRBV13 | CASSLGGRSTGELFF
TRBJ1-2 | TRBV28 | CASSARDYGYTF
TRBJ2-1 | TRBV7-8 | CASSTSRPPYNEQFF
TRBJ2-7 | TRBV20-1 | CSARELGRGRTGEQYF
TRBJ2-1 | TRBV2 | CASIEIPGLEVHNEQFF
TRBJ1-2 | TRBV20-1 | CSRPRGGSHGYTF
TRBJ1-2 | TRBV7-2 | CASSLVGPYGYTF
TRBJ2-1 | TRBV20-1 | CSASDRAIPYNEQFF
TRBJ2-1 | TRBV6-1 | CASRREGWGSYNEQFF
TRBJ2-3 | TRBV20-1 | CSASRTPAITDTQYF
TRBJ2-1 | TRBV15 | CATSSTLGLGANEQFF
TRBJ2-3 | TRBV28 | CASRSGDLVDTQYF
TRBJ2-7 | TRBV28 | CASSLRGWNEQYF
TRBJ2-1 | TRBV20-1 | CSGAGFNNEQFF
TRBJ2-3 | TRBV5-1 | CASSKTSGRWEGTDTQYF
TRBJ2-7 | TRBV12-3/TRBV12-4 | CASSLVGGRGYEQYF
TRBJ2-1 | TRBV6-2/TRBV6-3 | CASRSQGAAYNEQFF
TRBJ2-5 | TRBV20-1 | CSARGNTQETQYF
TRBJ2-5 | TRBV7-9 | CASSSLPSGQETQYF
TRBJ2-7 | TRBV5-4 | CASSFSTGINYEQYF
TRBJ2-1 | TRBV6-1 | CATASNYNEQFF
TRBJ2-3 | TRBV7-3 | CASSPGGGPTDTQYF
TRBJ2-3 | TRBV7-8 | CASSLDPSGGLSTDTQYF
TRBJ1-5 | TRBV28 | CASKSQGAFVGQPQHF
TRBJ2-7 | TRBV20-1 | CSASFRRTGTHYEQYF
TRBJ1-5 | TRBV29-1 | CSTNTGTGWRSNQPQHF
TRBJ2-7 | TRBV5-6 | CASSPGRGGLAGYHEQYF
TRBJ2-3 | TRBV6-2/TRBV6-3 | CASRQQRGTDTQYF
TRBJ2-1 | TRBV18 | CASSPVLVGRNNEQFF
TRBJ1-3 | TRBV14 | CASSQDLGVTGNTIYF
TRBJ1-1 | TRBV19 | CASIGGSKGEAFF
TRBJ2-7 | TRBV19 | CASSGIAGDLYEQYF
TRBJ2-2 | TRBV11-3 | CASSPPGLAGDAGELFF
TRBJ2-1 | TRBV5-1 | CASSLGVVGSYNEQFF
TRBJ2-3 | TRBV20-1 | CSAPRQVNTDTQYF
TRBJ1-1 | TRBV28 | CASSFSSVAFF
TRBJ1-2 | TRBV7-2 | CASSTMTHGYTF